One sample yielded the 7 T cell receptor beta chains listed below, sequenced in a study of blood T cells in healthy people across ages. Combining a sample-barcoded 5' primer with a J-beta primer mix, a second PCR ran for roughly 7 to 12 cycles. TCRdb re-called the 5' RACE reads with MiXCR, one entry per CDR3 protein. The table lists about a million distinct CDR3 sequences, roughly two fifths of them singletons, with roughly 14% in the top ten. The sample consisted of blood. The source is a man aged 18 to 30 in good health.

The CDR3 nucleotides read TGTGCCAGCAGTGGCCGACAGGGGGCGATAAGCAATCAGCCCCAGCATTTT. Its protein product is CASSGRQGAISNQPQHF. The chain links TRBV6-1 to TRBJ1-5; 10 bases are shared with TRBD1. The CDR3 runs to 17 residues. The V gene end was trimmed by 4 bases and the J gene end by 1 base; junction bases not matched to a gene: 7. Germline assignment: CDR1 MNHNS and CDR2 SASEGT.

The V and J genes are TRBV14 and TRBJ2-3; TRBD2 might be the D (6 bases). The germline V gene encodes CDR1 SGHDN and CDR2 FVKESK. Trimming removed 4 bases from V and 9 bases from J, with 23 bases in between. The CDR3 contains 16 residues. Here the CDR3 reads CASSLNPGLIKDTQYF. In DNA, the CDR3 is TGTGCCAGCAGCCTAAACCCGGGACTCATCAAGGACACGCAGTATTTT.

A few counts support this clonotype. V gene TRBV25-1 combines with J gene TRBJ2-7; no clear D. Trimming removed 3 bases from V and 2 bases from J, with 8 bases in between. The germline gives CDR1 MGHDK, CDR2 SYGVNS. The CDR3 is 13 amino acids. CDR3 bases: TGTGCCAGCAGTGAGTCAGTCCCCTACGAGCAGTACTTC. Encoded protein: CASSESVPYEQYF.

Worth noting for this clonotype: At one end the junction does not follow the germline gene, possibly because of a read error. CDR3 bases: TGCAGTGCTAGGACAGGAGCAGATACGCGGTATTTT. Protein sequence: CSARTGADTRYF. V is TRBV20-1 and J is TRBJ2-3; D possibly corresponds to TRBD1 (6 bases). Germline V gene data show CDR1 as DFQATT and CDR2 as SNEGSKA (reference sequence). CDR3 length: 12 residues.

A single count supports this clonotype. This chain's CDR3 is CASSQEGAPYTDTQYF. DNA for the CDR3: TGCGCCAGCAGCCAAGAGGGTGCGCCCTACACAGATACGCAGTATTTT. The gene calls are TRBV4-3 and TRBJ2-3, with no clear D. CDR1 LGHNA and CDR2 YSLEER come from the germline V gene. Trimming took 0 bases from V and 2 from J, leaving 12 bases between them. The CDR3 totals 16 residues.

A few counts support this clonotype. The V and J genes are TRBV20-1 and TRBJ2-6; D could derive from TRBD1 or TRBD2 (6 bases each). There are 14 residues in the CDR3. Germline V gene sequence: CDR1 DFQATT, CDR2 SNEGSKA (reference sequence). Trimming took 3 bases from V and 4 from J, leaving 10 bases between them. The CDR3: CSASKGGGANVLTF. CDR3 sequence (DNA): TGCAGTGCTAGTAAAGGGGGGGGGGCCAACGTCCTGACTTTC.

The chain is built from TRBV6-5 and TRBJ1-4, with 12 bases identical to TRBD1. Germline V gives CDR1 MNHEY, CDR2 SVGAGI. V shed 2 bases, J shed 4 bases, and the junction held 11 bases outside the gene matches. The CDR3 has 19 amino acids. CDR3 sequence reads: CASSYGGQGAPRFNEKLFF. In DNA form, the CDR3 reads TGTGCCAGCAGTTACGGGGGACAGGGGGCGCCGCGTTTTAATGAAAAACTGTTTTTT.